This TCR beta chain came from a study of vaccination and CD4 T cells after COVID-19. At the level of the study: The convalescent group had six males, four females, seven Caucasians, two Asians, one multiracial. For control cultures, the treatment was a CEFX pool, an HIV-1 Nef pool, or no peptide.

As regards this clonotype: Its antigen is not identified.

Stated treatment: roughly 10-day PBMC culture with coronavirus spike peptide pools or control peptides (ViraFEST assay). With 6 bases clipped from V and 6 bases from J, the junction kept 16 bases outside the gene matches. From germline, CDR1 is ENHRY and CDR2 SYGVKD. The CDR3 is 17 residues long. An Oncomine TCR Beta short-read assay was used to sequence the DNA from cultured CD4+ T cells. Using its own MiXCR run on the PCR reads, TCRdb lists one record per CDR3 protein. This table holds some 7,000 distinct CDR3 sequences, 22% found once. V is TRBV10-3 and J is TRBJ2-7, with 11 bases aligning to TRBD2. Specimen: CD4+ T cells from blood, cultured in vitro, collected after SARS-CoV-2 vaccination. The receptor was derived from a human donor who had recovered from COVID-19. The CDR3 reads CAISMNRRGLAVSEQYF. Written as DNA, the CDR3 is TGTGCCATCAGCATGAACCGGAGGGGACTAGCGGTTTCCGAGCAGTACTTC.